This TCR beta chain was profiled in a study of blood T cell repertoires in COVID-19. As for the study in general: The samples span acute and convalescent COVID-19 from the United States, Italy and Spain. The cDNA or gDNA used as material had been derived from T cells, B-cell-depleted T cells, or PBMCs.

How the authors handled the data: Reference gene primers were amplified, and this amplification served to estimate nucleated cell counts. Assay used: immunoSEQ multiplex PCR; TCRdb lists only in-frame clones, some missing. The V and J calls and clone size were taken over from that table, and D and trimming were inferred from the DNA. Among 110,000 or so clones listed, about 85% were seen once. V was trimmed by 1 base and J by 2 bases, leaving 14 bases between them. Germline values: CDR1 LNHDA, CDR2 SQIVND (reference sequence). CDR3 length equals 17 residues. The material sequenced was peripheral blood. The sequence was obtained from a human donor in a cohort sampled during active COVID-19. V usage is TRBV19 and J usage is TRBJ2-2; D perhaps matches TRBD2 (5 bases). Here the CDR3 reads CASSIVKSGFNTGELFF. Here the CDR3 DNA reads TGTGCCAGTAGTATAGTAAAGTCGGGGTTTAACACCGGGGAGCTGTTTTTT.